This T cell receptor beta chain was captured by sequencing in a study of blood T cell repertoires in COVID-19. Whole-study context: Researchers got acute and convalescent COVID-19 samples from the United States, Italy and Spain. Nucleic acid was either cDNA or gDNA, and it came from T cells, B-cell-depleted T cells, or PBMCs.

The CDR3 runs to 16 residues. Germline V lookup: CDR1 SNHLY, CDR2 FYNNEI. V lost 6 bases and J lost 1; bases outside the gene matches: 7. Per the authors' pipeline: From reference gene primer amplification, estimates of nucleated cell counts were derived. The assay was immunoSEQ multiplex PCR, and TCRdb's table has in-frame clones only and misses some. The V and J calls and clone size come from that table; D and trimming were worked out from the DNA. Here the sample spans roughly 80,000 clones, around 79% being singletons. This clone appeared a few times. The receptor was derived from a human donor in a cohort sampled during active COVID-19. Sequencing was performed on peripheral blood. The rearrangement joins TRBV2 to TRBJ2-5; 11 bases align to TRBD2. CDR3 in DNA: TGTGCCAGCAGGGGGACTAGCGGAGTCATCCAAGAGACCCAGTACTTC. Translated, it gives CASRGTSGVIQETQYF.